This T cell receptor (beta chain) is from a study of shared clonotypes between healthy human individuals. Study outcomes and limitations: Clonotype sharing among donors, it was expected, would be affected by sequencing depth. Naive CD4 clonotype sharing across several donors was 4% to 5%. Non-shared clonotypes had lower generation probabilities than clonotypes shared by all four sorted-subset donors.

Trimming took 3 bases from V and 8 from J; bases not matched to a gene: 4. Germline CDR1 reads MNHEY; CDR2 reads SMNVEV (reference sequence). CDR3 length: 14 residues. Notes on this clone: What it binds is not known.

The assay was carried out at the deep level. Clones were sequenced by immunoSEQ multiplex PCR, and TCRdb holds only the in-frame ones, with some missing. The sample has about 2 million clones; around 96% are singletons. Naive-designated CD8 cells lacked CD45RO, were positively enriched for CCR7, and omitted terminally differentiated effector memory CD45RA+ cells. Specimen: naive CD8+ T cells sorted from blood. The sequence was collected from a young man in good health. The chain recombines TRBV27 with TRBJ2-2; 9 bases fit TRBD1. The CDR3 is CASSFTGGAGELFF. CDR3 nucleotides: TGTGCCAGCAGTTTCACAGGGGGCGCGGGGGAGCTGTTTTTT.